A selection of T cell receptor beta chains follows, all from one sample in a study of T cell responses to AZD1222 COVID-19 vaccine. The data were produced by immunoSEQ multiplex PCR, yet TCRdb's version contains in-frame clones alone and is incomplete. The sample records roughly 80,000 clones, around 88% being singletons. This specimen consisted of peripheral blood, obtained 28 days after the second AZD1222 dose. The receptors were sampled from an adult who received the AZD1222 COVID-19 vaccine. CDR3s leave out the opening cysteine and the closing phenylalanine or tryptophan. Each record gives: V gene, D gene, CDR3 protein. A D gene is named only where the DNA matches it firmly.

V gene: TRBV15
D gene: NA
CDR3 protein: ATSREGTHNSPLH

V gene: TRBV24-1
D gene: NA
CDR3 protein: ATSDFPGANYNEQF

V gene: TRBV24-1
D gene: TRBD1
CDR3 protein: ATSDPGQGSPYEQY

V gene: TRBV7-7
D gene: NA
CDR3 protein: ASSLSGGDTGELF

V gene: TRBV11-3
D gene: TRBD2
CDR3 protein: ARGGRRGGDTGELF

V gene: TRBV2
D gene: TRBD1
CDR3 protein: ASRRGGDIDEQF

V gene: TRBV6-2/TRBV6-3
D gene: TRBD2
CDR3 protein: ASSPNRLAGGETQY

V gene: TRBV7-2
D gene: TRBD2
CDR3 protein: ASRGTTETQY

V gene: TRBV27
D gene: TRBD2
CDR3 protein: ASRTLSGDLNEQF

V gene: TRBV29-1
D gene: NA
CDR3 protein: SVEGAPILSYEQY

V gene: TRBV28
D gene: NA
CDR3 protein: ASTLSGSYEQY

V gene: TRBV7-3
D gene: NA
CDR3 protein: ASSPDGNYGYT

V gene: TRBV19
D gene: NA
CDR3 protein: ASSIDRWNTEAF

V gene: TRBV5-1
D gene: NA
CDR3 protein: ASSPSGQAYGYT

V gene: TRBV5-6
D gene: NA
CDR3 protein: ASSLGLSDQPQH

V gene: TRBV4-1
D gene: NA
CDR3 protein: ASSQDEVPTDTQY

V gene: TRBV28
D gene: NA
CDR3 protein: ASSLYRANSGNTIY

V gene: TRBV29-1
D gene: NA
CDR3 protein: SVGLEGGRPSYNEQF

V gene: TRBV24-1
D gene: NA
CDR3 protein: ATSDAGPPEQF

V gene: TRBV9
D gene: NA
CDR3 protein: ASSVGEDRPSYEQY

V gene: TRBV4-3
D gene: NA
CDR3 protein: ASSPGNNPDTQY

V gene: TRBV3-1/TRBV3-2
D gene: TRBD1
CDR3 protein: ASSPTGNEQY

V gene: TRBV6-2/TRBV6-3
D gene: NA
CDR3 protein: ASSVQETQY

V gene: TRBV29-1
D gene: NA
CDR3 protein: SGGPGANTEAF

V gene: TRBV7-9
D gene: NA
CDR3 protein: ASSTNRESQY

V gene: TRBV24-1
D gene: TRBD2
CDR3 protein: ATTSGEHTGELF

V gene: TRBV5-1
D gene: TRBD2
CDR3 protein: ASSFSLAGGADTQY

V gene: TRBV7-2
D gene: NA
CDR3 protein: ASSFGQIYEQY

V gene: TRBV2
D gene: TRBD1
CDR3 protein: ASSRDRGYQETQY

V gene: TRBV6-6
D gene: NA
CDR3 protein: ASSYSMGDYGYT

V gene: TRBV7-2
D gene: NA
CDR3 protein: ASRLGGSGANVLT

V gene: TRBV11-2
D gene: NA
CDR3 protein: ASSLKWGVGNSPLH

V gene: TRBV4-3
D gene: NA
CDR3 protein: ASSQDIGGMWN

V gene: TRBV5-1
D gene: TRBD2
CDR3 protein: ASSLLRGGQETQY

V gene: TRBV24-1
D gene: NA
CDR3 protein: ATSDPMSRDNSPLH

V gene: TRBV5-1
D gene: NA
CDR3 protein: ASSLGLGTYGYT

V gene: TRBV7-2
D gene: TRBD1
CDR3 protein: ASSWRDRGRTLFYNEQF

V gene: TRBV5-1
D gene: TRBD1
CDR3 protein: ASSPSGQAYNEQF

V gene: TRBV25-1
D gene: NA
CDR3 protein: ASSESPAYEQY

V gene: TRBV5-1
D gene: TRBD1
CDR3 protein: ASSPGTGGAGEKLF

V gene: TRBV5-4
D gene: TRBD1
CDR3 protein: ASSLRQGQYNEQF

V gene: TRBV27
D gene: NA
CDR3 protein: ASSLGRGNEQF

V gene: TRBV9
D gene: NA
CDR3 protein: ASSVAGGPQYEQY

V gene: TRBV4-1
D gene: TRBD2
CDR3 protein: ASSQPELAGGREQF

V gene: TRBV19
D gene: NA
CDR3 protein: ASSPGATPSNQPQH

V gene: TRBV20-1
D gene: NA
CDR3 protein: SASEGLMNTEAF

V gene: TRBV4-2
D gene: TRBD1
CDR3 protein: ASSPRQGLNTEAF

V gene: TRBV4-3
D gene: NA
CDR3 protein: ASSQDSTQNYGYT

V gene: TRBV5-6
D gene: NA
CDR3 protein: ASSLFSSGANVLT

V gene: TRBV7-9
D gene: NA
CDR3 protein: ASSSQGWEKLF

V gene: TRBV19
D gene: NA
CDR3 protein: ASRLESGDYNSPLH

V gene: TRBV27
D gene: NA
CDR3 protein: ATKIQETQY

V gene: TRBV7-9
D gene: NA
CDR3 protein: ASSIVHSYEQY

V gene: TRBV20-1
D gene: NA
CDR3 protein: TASRGYT

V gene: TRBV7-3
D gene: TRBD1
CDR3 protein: ASSFTGGPGNTIY

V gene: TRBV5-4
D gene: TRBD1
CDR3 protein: ASSLGQDPRFEKLF

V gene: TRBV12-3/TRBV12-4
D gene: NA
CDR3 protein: ASSFQGSQPQH

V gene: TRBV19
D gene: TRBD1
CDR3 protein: ASSKQGAGTEAF

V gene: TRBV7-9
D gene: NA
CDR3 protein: ASSHWGSGFNSGANVLT